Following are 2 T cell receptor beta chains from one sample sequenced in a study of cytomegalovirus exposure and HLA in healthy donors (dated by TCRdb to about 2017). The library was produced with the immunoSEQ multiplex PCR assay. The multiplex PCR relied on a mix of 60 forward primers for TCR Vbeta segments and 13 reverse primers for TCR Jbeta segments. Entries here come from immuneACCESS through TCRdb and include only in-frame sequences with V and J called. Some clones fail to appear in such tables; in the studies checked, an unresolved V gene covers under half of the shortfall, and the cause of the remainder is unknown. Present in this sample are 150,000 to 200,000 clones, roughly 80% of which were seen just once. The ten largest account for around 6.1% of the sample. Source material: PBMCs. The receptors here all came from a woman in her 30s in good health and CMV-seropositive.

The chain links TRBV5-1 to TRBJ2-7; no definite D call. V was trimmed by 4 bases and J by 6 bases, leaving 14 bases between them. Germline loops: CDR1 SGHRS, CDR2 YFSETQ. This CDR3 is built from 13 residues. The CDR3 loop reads CASSPSVYGEQYF. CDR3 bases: TGCGCCAGCAGCCCCTCGGTCTACGGCGAGCAGTACTTC.

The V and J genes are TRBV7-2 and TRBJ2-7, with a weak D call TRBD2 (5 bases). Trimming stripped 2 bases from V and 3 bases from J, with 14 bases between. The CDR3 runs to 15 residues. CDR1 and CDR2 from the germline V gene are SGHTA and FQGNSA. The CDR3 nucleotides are TGTGCCAGCAGCTTACGGCGAGGGAGCGACTACGAGCAGTACTTC. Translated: CASSLRRGSDYEQYF.